This entry lists 6 T cell receptor beta chains sequenced from one sample in a study of Ad26.COV2.S vaccination and SARS-CoV-2 variants. Treatment described: around 19 received Ad26.COV2.S at low or high dose, single or two shots; about five received placebo; per-sample allocation not given. Sampling happened 63 days after the first vaccine or placebo injection. Sequenced by immunoSEQ multiplex PCR; TCRdb stores in-frame clones only, minus some. The sample consists of 250,000 or so clones, roughly 85% of them appearing once. Sample: peripheral blood, taken in a trial of Ad26.COV2.S vaccine versus placebo. The receptors originated from a person between 18 and 65 years old who received the Ad26.COV2.S COVID-19 vaccine or a placebo.

This chain joins TRBV11-2 and TRBJ2-2; 13 nucleotides line up with TRBD2. Germline-derived CDR1 and CDR2 are SGHAT and FQNNGV. J was trimmed by 10 bases and V by 6 bases; bases with no gene match: 5. This CDR3 comprises 14 residues. The CDR3 DNA sequence: TGTGCCAGCAGAAATGGACTAGCGGGAGTGGAGCTGTTTTTT. Encoded protein: CASRNGLAGVELFF.

The chain has TRBV7-9 and TRBJ1-2; D gene ambiguous. Trimming shortened V by 5 bases and J by 3 bases, and 10 bases separated the two germline ends. The CDR3 covers 13 residues. CDR1 SEHNR and CDR2 FQNEAQ come from the germline V gene (reference sequence). The CDR3 protein is CASSTGSHYGYTF. The CDR3 DNA follows: TGTGCCAGCAGCACCGGGTCCCACTATGGCTACACCTTC.

This clone has a single count. Other DNA sequences within the sample encode an identical CDR3. The chain links TRBV18 to TRBJ2-3, with 8 bases identical to TRBD1. With V trimmed by 6 bases and J by 1 base, 9 bases remained unmatched. From germline, CDR1 is KGHSH and CDR2 LQKENI. This CDR3 has 16 residues. Written as DNA, the CDR3 is TGTGCCAGCTCCCCAAAGCAGGGGGCAGGCACAGATACGCAGTATTTT. This encodes CASSPKQGAGTDTQYF.

The chain employs TRBV29-1 and TRBJ2-1; D tentatively fits TRBD1 or TRBD2 (5 bases each). The CDR3 is 11 amino acids. Germline CDR1 is SQVTM and CDR2 is ANQGSEA. The V end lost 6 bases, the J end lost 9 bases, and 12 bases lay between the germline ends. CDR3 sequence reads: CSVGTGFEQFF. CDR3 DNA: TGCAGCGTGGGGACCGGGTTTGAGCAGTTCTTC.

V gene TRBV5-6 combines with J gene TRBJ2-7, with unresolved D. This CDR3 has 14 residues. CDR1 and CDR2 from the germline V gene are SGHDT and YYEEEE. Trimming cost V 4 bases and J 5 bases, with 16 bases left between them. The CDR3 region is CASSPVRAEHEQYF. CDR3 nucleotides: TGTGCCAGCAGCCCGGTTAGGGCGGAACACGAGCAGTACTTC.

The rearrangement links TRBV7-6 to TRBJ2-2, with 8 nucleotides matching TRBD1. CDR1 and CDR2 from the germline V gene are SGHVS and FNYEAQ. The CDR3 extends over 17 amino acids. After removal of 5 bases from V and 4 bases from J, the junction contained 12 bases not matched to a gene. CDR3: CASSHDRTGKVTGELFF. The CDR3 DNA reads as TGTGCCAGCAGCCATGACCGGACAGGGAAGGTCACCGGGGAGCTGTTTTTT.